A single sample is the source of the 22 T cell receptor beta chains below, sequenced in a study of early T cells in non-severe SARS-CoV-2 infection. TCRdb re-derived calls from the 5' RACE reads in MiXCR, one entry per CDR3 protein. The sample holds about 64,000 distinct CDR3 sequences; roughly 12% are singletons and the top ten take roughly 1.4%. Source: whole blood, taken at baseline. Receptors were obtained from an adult who was a healthcare worker with PCR-confirmed SARS-CoV-2 infection or an uninfected control (not recorded which).

This clonotype was detected only a few times. This chain connects TRBV11-2 to TRBJ2-1; TRBD1 or TRBD2 may be the D gene (6 bases each). Trimming took off 6 bases at V and 5 bases at J, with 20 bases between the two ends. Germline V CDR1 and CDR2: SGHAT, FQNNGV. CDR3 size: 16 residues. Written as DNA, the CDR3 is TGTGCCAGCAGGCCCCCTGGGGGGCGCGGGAACAATGAGCAGTTCTTC. It translates to CASRPPGGRGNNEQFF.

The chain recombines TRBV20-1 with TRBJ2-3, with D possibly being TRBD2 (5 bases). The CDR3 loop spans 15 amino acids. Germline-derived CDR1 and CDR2 are DFQATT and SNEGSKA (reference sequence). V was cut by 3 bases and J by 1 base, with 14 bases left in between. The CDR3 here is CSASESVSGTDTQYF. In DNA form, the CDR3 reads TGCAGTGCTAGCGAAAGTGTTAGCGGCACAGATACGCAGTATTTT.

The chain carries TRBV2 and TRBJ2-2; 8 bases fit TRBD1. V was pared by 3 bases and J by 7 bases, with 10 bases of the junction left unmatched. The CDR3 contains 16 residues. Germline loops: CDR1 SNHLY, CDR2 FYNNEI. The CDR3 region is CASSDRRQGAGGELFF. In DNA form, the CDR3 reads TGTGCCAGCAGTGATAGGCGGCAGGGGGCCGGCGGGGAGCTGTTTTTT.

This clonotype was counted many times. V gene TRBV9 combines with J gene TRBJ2-5, with TRBD2 matching 9 bases. CDR1 is SGDLS and CDR2 is YYNGEE in the germline V gene. The CDR3 is 18 residues long. V lost 0 bases, J lost 2 bases, and 11 bases stayed unmatched. CDR3: CASSVGPPRAGGQETQYF. CDR3 DNA: TGTGCCAGCAGCGTAGGCCCCCCCCGGGCGGGGGGGCAAGAGACCCAGTACTTC.

This clonotype turned up a few times. The V gene is TRBV28, the J gene TRBJ2-7; D is possibly TRBD2 (6 bases). Germline V gives CDR1 MDHEN, CDR2 SYDVKM. With 2 bases removed from V and 6 bases from J, the gap between germline ends came to 8 bases. The CDR3 consists of 12 residues. The CDR3 reads CASSLGGVEQYF. The CDR3 nucleotides are TGTGCCAGCAGTTTAGGAGGGGTCGAGCAGTACTTC.

The CDR3 DNA is TGTGCCAGCAGTTACTCGCTACAAGACTACAATGAGCAGTTCTTC. This sequence encodes CASSYSLQDYNEQFF. V usage is TRBV6-2 or TRBV6-3 and J usage is TRBJ2-1; D is unclear. CDR3 length: 15 amino acids. Trimming pared 0 bases from V and 3 bases from J, leaving 9 bases between. CDR1 and CDR2 from the germline V gene are MNHEY and SVGEGT.

This chain connects TRBV19 to TRBJ2-1; D call uncertain. The V end lost 1 base, the J end lost 7 bases, and 11 bases lay between the germline ends. The length of the CDR3 is 14 residues. Germline V gene sequence: CDR1 LNHDA, CDR2 SQIVND (reference sequence). CDR3 DNA: TGTGCCAGTAGTATAGGAGGTCTTATGAATGAGCAGTTCTTC. Translated: CASSIGGLMNEQFF.

This clonotype has ten or more counts. This chain links TRBV6-1 with TRBJ2-3; the D gene is possibly TRBD2 (5 bases). Germline lookup yields CDR1 MNHNS and CDR2 SASEGT. The CDR3 spans 17 residues. With 2 bases removed from V and 0 bases from J, the gap between germline ends came to 15 bases. CDR3 DNA: TGTGCCAGCAGTGAATGGTTTGGCGGGCGGAGCACAGATACGCAGTATTTT. It yields the protein CASSEWFGGRSTDTQYF.

This clonotype was counted only a few times. DNA of the CDR3: TGCAGCTCTCTCCCCATGGGGTACAATGAGCAGTTCTTC. It is translated as CSSLPMGYNEQFF. The J gene is TRBJ2-1, the V gene TRBV29-1, with D uncertain. Trimming shortened V by 8 bases and J by 4 bases, and 15 bases separated the two germline ends. There are 13 residues in the CDR3. Germline CDR1 SQVTM, CDR2 ANQGSEA.

This chain uses TRBV20-1 with TRBJ2-7; no clear D. Germline V gene lookup returns CDR1 DFQATT and CDR2 SNEGSKA (reference sequence). Trimming took off 3 bases at V and 3 bases at J, with 6 bases between the two ends. The CDR3 consists of 11 residues. CDR3 loop: CSARSYYEQYF. The CDR3 nucleotides read TGCAGTGCTAGGTCATACTACGAGCAGTACTTC.

In this sample, this clonotype turned up a few times. The V call is TRBV20-1, the J call TRBJ2-5; 8 bases fit TRBD2. The CDR3 is 13 residues long. V shed 3 bases and J 5 bases; nucleotides not matched to a gene: 5. Germline V gives CDR1 DFQATT, CDR2 SNEGSKA (reference sequence). As DNA, the CDR3 is TGCAGTGCTAGCGGGGGGGCAGCGGAGACCCAGTACTTC. It codes for CSASGGAAETQYF.

CDR3 loop: CSARDEGGVGDTQYF. The CDR3 DNA reads as TGCAGTGCTAGAGATGAAGGGGGAGTTGGAGATACGCAGTATTTT. The rearrangement joins TRBV20-1 to TRBJ2-3, with a weak D call TRBD1 (6 bases). Germline assignment: CDR1 DFQATT and CDR2 SNEGSKA (reference sequence). With 0 bases removed from V and 5 bases from J, the gap between germline ends came to 15 bases. This CDR3 contains 15 residues.

This clonotype was seen ten or more times. V gene TRBV25-1 combines with J gene TRBJ2-7; tentatively, D is TRBD2 (6 bases). V shed 3 bases and J shed 7 bases, with 13 bases lying between them. This CDR3 comprises 13 residues. Germline assignment: CDR1 MGHDK and CDR2 SYGVNS. The CDR3 bases are TGTGCCAGCAGTGAGGCGGGGCTCTTGGAGCAGTACTTC. It translates to CASSEAGLLEQYF.

A few counts support this clonotype. The CDR3 protein is CASSQGPLRLTDTQYF. In nucleotides, the CDR3 is TGTGCCAGCAGCCAAGGGCCCCTACGCCTGACAGATACGCAGTATTTT. The V and J genes are TRBV14 and TRBJ2-3; D gene ambiguous. This CDR3 is 16 amino acids long. Trimming left V 1 base short and J 3 bases short, with 14 bases between. Per germline, CDR1 SGHDN and CDR2 FVKESK. Looking up the rest from reference TRBV14 and TRBJ2-3 gives the full variable domain: EAGVTQFPSHSVIEKGQTVTLRCDPISGHDNLYWYRRVMGKEIKFLLHFVKESKQDESGMPNNRFLAERTGGTYSTLKVQPAELEDSGVYFCASSQGPLRLTDTQYFGPGTRLTVL.

There are many counts of this clonotype. A junction boundary mismatches the germline segment, possibly from a read error. The chain is built from TRBV28 and TRBJ1-1, with 8 bases lining up with TRBD1. Germline V gives CDR1 MDHEN, CDR2 SYDVKM. The CDR3 has 14 amino acids. CDR3 amino acids: CASSLSGGNTEAFF. The DNA for the CDR3 is TGTGCCAGCAGCTTATCAGGGGGCAACACTGAAGCTTTCTTT. Filled out from reference TRBV28 and TRBJ1-1, the complete variable domain reads DVKVTQSSRYLVKRTGEKVFLECVQDMDHENMFWYRQDPGLGLRLIYFSYDVKMKEKGDIPEGYSVSREKKERFSLILESASTNQTSMYLCASSLSGGNTEAFFGQGTRLTVV.

This clonotype was seen repeatedly, ten times or more. The gene calls are TRBV19 and TRBJ2-3, with 7 bases matching TRBD1. The V segment lost 5 bases and the J segment 0 bases; nucleotides outside the gene matches: 5. The length of the CDR3 is 15 residues. Looked up from germline, CDR1 is LNHDA and CDR2 is SQIVND (reference sequence). The CDR3 loop is CASSGRGRSTDTQYF. CDR3 DNA: TGTGCCAGTAGTGGAAGGGGGCGAAGCACAGATACGCAGTATTTT.

The V call is TRBV28, the J call TRBJ2-4; D gene unclear. Trimming pared 5 bases from V and 0 bases from J, leaving 14 bases between. The CDR3 is made up of 16 amino acids. The germline V gene encodes CDR1 MDHEN and CDR2 SYDVKM. The CDR3 is CASSTPGDLAKNIQYF. The CDR3 bases are TGTGCCAGCAGTACCCCCGGCGACTTAGCCAAAAACATTCAGTACTTC.

This clonotype was detected only a few times. The chain carries TRBV28 and TRBJ1-6, with TRBD1 matching over 10 bases. V dropped 8 bases and J dropped 6; count of bases not matched to a gene: 1. The CDR3 runs 13 residues. Looked up from germline, CDR1 is MDHEN and CDR2 is SYDVKM. The CDR3 DNA reads TGTGCCAGCCGGGACAGGGGTAATTCACCCCTCCACTTT. Protein product: CASRDRGNSPLHF.

This sequence joins TRBV6-2 or TRBV6-3 and TRBJ2-2; a weak D match, TRBD2 (6 bases). Germline lookup yields CDR1 MNHEY and CDR2 SVGEGT. This CDR3 spans 13 amino acids. The ends were cut back, 7 bases at V and 5 bases at J, with 11 bases in the middle. The CDR3 nucleotides are TGTGCCAGCACCGCGGCGGGGACCGGGGAGCTGTTTTTT. Translating it yields CASTAAGTGELFF.

V and J are TRBV7-9 and TRBJ1-5, with D unresolved. Germline CDR1 is SEHNR and CDR2 is FQNEAQ (reference sequence). Trimming pared 4 bases from V and 5 bases from J, leaving 9 bases between. The CDR3 runs 13 residues. The DNA of the CDR3 is TGTGCCAGCAGCTATGGAGGTTATCAGCCCCAGCATTTT. Translation: CASSYGGYQPQHF. Using reference TRBV7-9 and TRBJ1-5 for the parts outside the CDR3, the full variable domain is DTGVSQNPRHKITKRGQNVTFRCDPISEHNRLYWYRQTLGQGPEFLTYFQNEAQLEKSRLLSDRFSAERPKGSFSTLEIQRTEQGDSAMYLCASSYGGYQPQHFGDGTRLSIL.

This chain connects TRBV11-2 to TRBJ2-3; 9 nucleotides match TRBD2. V lost 0 bases, J lost 2 bases, and 6 bases stayed unmatched. Germline loops: CDR1 SGHAT, CDR2 FQNNGV. The CDR3 consists of 17 residues. The CDR3 loop reads CASSLDLAGGNTDTQYF. CDR3 in DNA: TGTGCCAGCAGCTTAGATCTGGCGGGGGGGAACACAGATACGCAGTATTTT.

V and J are TRBV7-9 and TRBJ2-1; tentatively, D is TRBD1 or TRBD2 (5 bases each). CDR3 length: 14 amino acids. CDR1 SEHNR and CDR2 FQNEAQ come from the germline V gene (reference sequence). The V end lost 8 bases, the J end lost 5 bases, and 16 bases lay between the germline ends. CDR3 protein: CASSTGATDNEQFF. In nucleotides, the CDR3 is TGTGCCAGCTCAACCGGGGCGACGGACAATGAGCAGTTCTTC.